This T cell receptor (beta chain) was recorded in a study of blood T cell repertoires in COVID-19. Study details: Samples representing acute and convalescent COVID-19 were sourced from the United States, Italy and Spain. PBMCs, B-cell-depleted T cells, or T cells provided the cDNA or gDNA that made up the material.

Original analysis: By means of reference gene primer amplification, nucleated cell counts were estimated. The protocol was immunoSEQ multiplex PCR, while the TCRdb copy is restricted to in-frame clones and leaves out a portion. D and trimming come from the DNA, and the V and J calls and clone size come from that table. The table records approximately 150,000 clones, roughly 84% of them present only once. Those who participated ranged in age from about 18 to 89 years and resided in about two dozen US areas. From germline, CDR1 is SNHLY and CDR2 FYNNEI. This CDR3 region has 16 residues. Trimming removed 3 bases at V and 5 bases at J, with 19 bases between.

V is TRBV2 and J is TRBJ1-1, with a possible D match to TRBD1 (6 bases). The TCR sequence derives from a human donor with acute COVID-19. The donor label of this sample is uncertain. The sample comprised PBMCs or T cells enriched from blood (not recorded which). CDR3 DNA: TGTGCCAGCAGTGAGGTCCACAGGGTGCGGAGGACTGAAGCTTTCTTT. Translating it yields CASSEVHRVRRTEAFF.